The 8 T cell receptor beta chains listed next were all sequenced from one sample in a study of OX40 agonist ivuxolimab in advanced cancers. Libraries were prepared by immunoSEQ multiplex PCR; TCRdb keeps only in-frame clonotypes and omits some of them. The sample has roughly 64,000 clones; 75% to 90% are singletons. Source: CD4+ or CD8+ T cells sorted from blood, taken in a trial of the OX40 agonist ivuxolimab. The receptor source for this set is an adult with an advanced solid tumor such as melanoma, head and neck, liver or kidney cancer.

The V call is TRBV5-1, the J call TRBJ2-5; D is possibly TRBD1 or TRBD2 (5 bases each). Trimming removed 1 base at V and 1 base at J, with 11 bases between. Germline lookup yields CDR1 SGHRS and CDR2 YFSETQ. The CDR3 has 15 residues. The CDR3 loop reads CASSLLRGLQETQYF. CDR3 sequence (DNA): TGCGCCAGCAGCTTGCTCCGGGGCCTCCAAGAGACCCAGTACTTC.

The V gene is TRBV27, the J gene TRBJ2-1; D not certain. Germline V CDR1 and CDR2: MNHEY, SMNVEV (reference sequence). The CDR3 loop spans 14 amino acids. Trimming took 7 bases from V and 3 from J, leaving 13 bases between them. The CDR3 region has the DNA TGTGCCAGCACGCGAAACGGCGGCTACAATGAGCAGTTCTTC. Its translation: CASTRNGGYNEQFF.

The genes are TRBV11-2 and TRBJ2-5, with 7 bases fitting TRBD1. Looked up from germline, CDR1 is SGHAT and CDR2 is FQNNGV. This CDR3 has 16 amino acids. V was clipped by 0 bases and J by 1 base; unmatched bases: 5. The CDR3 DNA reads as TGTGCCAGCAGCTTAGATCGGGGACAGATCCAAGAGACCCAGTACTTC. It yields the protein CASSLDRGQIQETQYF.

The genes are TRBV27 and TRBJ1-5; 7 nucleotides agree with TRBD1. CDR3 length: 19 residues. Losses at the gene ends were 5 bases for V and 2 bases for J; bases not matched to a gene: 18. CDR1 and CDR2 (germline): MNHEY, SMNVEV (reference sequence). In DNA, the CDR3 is TGTGCCAGCAGTCTGAGGGGGCGCATGGGAAGGGTCGGCAATCAGCCCCAGCATTTT. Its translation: CASSLRGRMGRVGNQPQHF.

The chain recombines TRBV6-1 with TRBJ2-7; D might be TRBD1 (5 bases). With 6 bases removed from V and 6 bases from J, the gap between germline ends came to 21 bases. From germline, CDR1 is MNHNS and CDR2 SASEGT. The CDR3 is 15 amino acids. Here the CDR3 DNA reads TGTGCCAGCAGGGGGTTGAAGCAGGGTCTCGGCGAGCAGTACTTC. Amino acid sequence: CASRGLKQGLGEQYF.

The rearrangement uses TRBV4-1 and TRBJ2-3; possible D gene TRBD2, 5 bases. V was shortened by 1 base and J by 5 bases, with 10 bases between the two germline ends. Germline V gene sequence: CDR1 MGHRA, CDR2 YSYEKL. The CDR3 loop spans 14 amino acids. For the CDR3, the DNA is TGCGCCAGCAGCCAAGGACCCCGGGAAGATACGCAGTATTTT. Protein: CASSQGPREDTQYF.

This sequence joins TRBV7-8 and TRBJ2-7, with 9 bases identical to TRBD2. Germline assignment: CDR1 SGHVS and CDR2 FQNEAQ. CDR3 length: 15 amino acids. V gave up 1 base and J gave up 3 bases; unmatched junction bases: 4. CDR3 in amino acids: CASSLGTSGYYEQYF. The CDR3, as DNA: TGTGCCAGCAGCTTAGGTACTAGCGGGTACTACGAGCAGTACTTC. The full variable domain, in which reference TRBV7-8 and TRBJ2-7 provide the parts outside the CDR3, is GAGVSQSPRYKVAKRGQDVALRCDPISGHVSLFWYQQALGQGPEFLTYFQNEAQLDKSGLPSDRFFAERPEGSVSTLKIQRTQQEDSAVYLCASSLGTSGYYEQYFGPGTRLTVT.

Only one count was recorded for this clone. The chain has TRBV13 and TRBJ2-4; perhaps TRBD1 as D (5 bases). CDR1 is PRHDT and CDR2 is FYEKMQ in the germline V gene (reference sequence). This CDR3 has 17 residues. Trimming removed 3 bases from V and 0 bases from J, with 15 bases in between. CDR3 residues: CASSFGYRLQAKNIQYF. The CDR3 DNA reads TGTGCCAGCAGCTTCGGTTACAGGTTACAAGCCAAAAACATTCAGTACTTC.